The rows below give T cell receptor beta chains drawn from one sample of a study of blood T cell repertoires in COVID-19. Only in-frame clones appear in the TCRdb table, and some are missing; sequencing was by immunoSEQ multiplex PCR. This sample has approximately 320,000 clones, with 85% found just once. Material: peripheral blood. These receptors all stem from a human donor in a cohort sampled during active COVID-19. Both conserved end residues are part of each CDR3. Each record gives: CDR3 DNA, CDR3 protein, D gene, J gene, V gene. A D gene is named only where the DNA matches it firmly.

CDR3 DNA: TGTGCCAGCAGGCTCGGGACAGGGACGAACAATGAGCAGTTCTTC
CDR3 protein: CASRLGTGTNNEQFF
D gene: TRBD1
J gene: TRBJ2-1
V gene: TRBV6-5

CDR3 DNA: TGTGCCAGCAGAGGACAGGGGGCCCACCAGCCCCAGCATTTT
CDR3 protein: CASRGQGAHQPQHF
D gene: TRBD1
J gene: TRBJ1-5
V gene: TRBV5-5

CDR3 DNA: TGTGCCAGCAGTCCAGCCGAGACACTCCTCACAGATACGCAGTATTTT
CDR3 protein: CASSPAETLLTDTQYF
D gene: .
J gene: TRBJ2-3
V gene: TRBV27

CDR3 DNA: TGTGCCAGCAGTGAATACTCATCTGGAAACACCATATATTTT
CDR3 protein: CASSEYSSGNTIYF
D gene: .
J gene: TRBJ1-3
V gene: TRBV6-1

CDR3 DNA: TGTGCCAGCAGCGCTCCGGTGGGCCTAGCGGGGGAATCAGATACGCAGTATTTT
CDR3 protein: CASSAPVGLAGESDTQYF
D gene: TRBD2
J gene: TRBJ2-3
V gene: TRBV7-9

CDR3 DNA: TGCGCCAGCAGCTTACAAGGGGGCGGGCAGCCCCAGCATTTT
CDR3 protein: CASSLQGGGQPQHF
D gene: TRBD1
J gene: TRBJ1-5
V gene: TRBV5-1

CDR3 DNA: TGTGCTAGTGGTTTGGGACAGACGAATACCCATGAAGCTTTCTTT
CDR3 protein: CASGLGQTNTHEAFF
D gene: .
J gene: TRBJ1-1
V gene: TRBV12-5

CDR3 DNA: TGTGCCACCAAACAATTAGCGGGGGGGTCTAATGAGCAGTTCTTC
CDR3 protein: CATKQLAGGSNEQFF
D gene: TRBD2
J gene: TRBJ2-1
V gene: TRBV6-5

CDR3 DNA: TGTGCCAGCAGCTTCCGAGCGGGGGGTCATCAAGAGACCCAGTACTTC
CDR3 protein: CASSFRAGGHQETQYF
D gene: TRBD2
J gene: TRBJ2-5
V gene: TRBV7-9

CDR3 DNA: TGTGCCAGCAGTGAACGGCAGGTCCAAGTGCAGTACTTC
CDR3 protein: CASSERQVQVQYF
D gene: .
J gene: TRBJ2-7
V gene: TRBV6-1

CDR3 DNA: TGTGCCTGGAGTCGACAGGGATCTAGCTATGGCTACACCTTC
CDR3 protein: CAWSRQGSSYGYTF
D gene: TRBD1
J gene: TRBJ1-2
V gene: TRBV30

CDR3 DNA: TGTGCCTGGAGTGTACGGGCAGGGGGGAACACTGAAGCTTTCTTT
CDR3 protein: CAWSVRAGGNTEAFF
D gene: TRBD1
J gene: TRBJ1-1
V gene: TRBV30

CDR3 DNA: TGTGCCAGCAGTCCGGGACAGGGGAGATCTTTCTTT
CDR3 protein: CASSPGQGRSFF
D gene: TRBD1
J gene: TRBJ1-1
V gene: TRBV12-3/TRBV12-4

CDR3 DNA: TGTGCCAGCAGGGGACAGGCCAAAACCATATATTTT
CDR3 protein: CASRGQAKTIYF
D gene: TRBD1
J gene: TRBJ1-3
V gene: TRBV12-3/TRBV12-4

CDR3 DNA: TGTGCCAGCAGGAATCGACAGACCTATGGCTACACCTTC
CDR3 protein: CASRNRQTYGYTF
D gene: .
J gene: TRBJ1-2
V gene: TRBV5-5

CDR3 DNA: TGTGCCAGCAGCGTAGGAGGGAGAGCGAACACCGGGGAGCTGTTTTTT
CDR3 protein: CASSVGGRANTGELFF
D gene: .
J gene: TRBJ2-2
V gene: TRBV9

CDR3 DNA: TGTGCCAGCAGTTTAAACAGGGTAAATGAGCAGTTCTTC
CDR3 protein: CASSLNRVNEQFF
D gene: .
J gene: TRBJ2-1
V gene: TRBV12-3/TRBV12-4

CDR3 DNA: TGTGCCAGCAGTTACGCGGGACAGTGGGGTAATTCACCCCTCCACTTT
CDR3 protein: CASSYAGQWGNSPLHF
D gene: TRBD1
J gene: TRBJ1-6
V gene: TRBV6-5

CDR3 DNA: TGTGCCACCAGTGACAGGGGGCGGCACACCGGGGAGCTGTTTTTT
CDR3 protein: CATSDRGRHTGELFF
D gene: TRBD1
J gene: TRBJ2-2
V gene: TRBV24-1

CDR3 DNA: TGTGCCAGCAGCAACGTACAGGACGGGAGCTATGGCTACACCTTC
CDR3 protein: CASSNVQDGSYGYTF
D gene: .
J gene: TRBJ1-2
V gene: TRBV5-4